These 26 T cell receptor beta chains originate from one sample sequenced in a study of blood T cell repertoires in COVID-19. Assay used: immunoSEQ multiplex PCR; TCRdb lists only in-frame clones, some missing. There are some 240,000 clones in the sample; roughly 86% occur only once, and around 3.3% lies in the top ten. The specimen sequenced was PBMCs or T cells enriched from blood (not recorded which). Receptor source: a woman in her 40s with acute COVID-19.

The gene calls are TRBV9 and TRBJ2-5; a possible D gene is TRBD2 (5 bases). Germline V CDR1 and CDR2: SGDLS, YYNGEE. The CDR3 has 15 residues. The V gene lost 2 bases and the J gene lost 4 bases, with 15 bases spanning the gap. CDR3 nucleotide sequence: TGTGCCAGCAGCGTGGCTAGTTCAGAGGGAGAGACCCAGTACTTC. This codes for CASSVASSEGETQYF.

This clone was seen only a few times. V is TRBV12-3 or TRBV12-4 and J is TRBJ1-2; 8 nucleotides line up with TRBD1. The CDR3 is 13 amino acids. The V and J ends lost 6 bases and 3 bases, in that order; junction bases with no gene match: 3. For the CDR3, the DNA is TGTGCCAGCAGGCCGGACAGGGACTATGGCTACACCTTC. Encoded protein: CASRPDRDYGYTF.

This rearrangement joins TRBV29-1 to TRBJ2-3, with 7 bases matching TRBD2. Trimming cost V 2 bases and J 6 bases; bases outside gene matches: 11. The CDR3 covers 15 residues. Per germline, CDR1 SQVTM and CDR2 ANQGSEA. As DNA, the CDR3 is TGCAGCGTTGAATTCCCGGGAGGCAATTTGGATACGCAGTATTTT. It encodes CSVEFPGGNLDTQYF.

The chain has TRBV27 and TRBJ2-1; a possible D gene is TRBD1 (6 bases). CDR3 length equals 15 residues. Germline V gene data show CDR1 as MNHEY and CDR2 as SMNVEV (reference sequence). Trimming shortened V by 7 bases and J by 2 bases, and 15 bases separated the two germline ends. The CDR3 spells CASKLQTGPYNEQFF. In nucleotides, the CDR3 is TGTGCCAGCAAATTGCAGACAGGCCCCTACAATGAGCAGTTCTTC.

The chain recombines TRBV30 with TRBJ2-7; unclear D gene. Germline-derived CDR1 and CDR2 are GTSNPN and SVGIG (reference sequence). V was cut by 0 bases and J by 7 bases, with 7 bases left in between. This CDR3 comprises 11 residues. CDR3 protein: CAWSVSREQYF. The CDR3 DNA sequence: TGTGCCTGGAGTGTATCCCGGGAGCAGTACTTC.

The CDR3 region is CASSGTDRTMNTEAFF. In DNA form, the CDR3 reads TGCGCCAGCAGCGGGACAGATCGTACCATGAACACTGAAGCTTTCTTT. This sequence joins TRBV5-1 and TRBJ1-1; 7 bases are a match to TRBD1. Germline V gene lookup returns CDR1 SGHRS and CDR2 YFSETQ. This CDR3 comprises 16 residues. V was pared by 4 bases and J by 0 bases, with 9 bases of the junction left unmatched. Drawing the rest from reference TRBV5-1 and TRBJ1-1, the complete variable domain is KAGVTQTPRYLIKTRGQQVTLSCSPISGHRSVSWYQQTPGQGLQFLFEYFSETQRNKGNFPGRFSGRQFSNSRSEMNVSTLELGDSALYLCASSGTDRTMNTEAFFGQGTRLTVV.

The genes are TRBV4-1 and TRBJ1-4; 7 positions match TRBD1. The CDR3 has 16 residues. Germline CDR1 is MGHRA and CDR2 is YSYEKL. Trimming cost V 3 bases and J 5 bases; bases outside gene matches: 9. This CDR3 is CASSQVSGQLNEKLFF. The CDR3 DNA sequence: TGCGCCAGCAGCCAGGTTTCGGGACAGCTAAATGAAAAACTGTTTTTT.

The rearrangement joins TRBV30 to TRBJ2-3; D unclear. V gave up 6 bases and J gave up 4 bases, with 11 bases separating them. Per germline, CDR1 GTSNPN and CDR2 SVGIG (reference sequence). CDR3 length equals 12 residues. The CDR3 bases are TGTGCCTGTGACCTCGCGGCAGATACGCAGTATTTT. It specifies CACDLAADTQYF.

This clone was counted once. This chain connects TRBV28 to TRBJ2-7; 8 bases align to TRBD2. Germline V gives CDR1 MDHEN, CDR2 SYDVKM. J lost 2 bases, V lost 10 bases, and 10 bases had no gene match. There are 14 residues in the CDR3. DNA for the CDR3: TGTGCCACGTTCGGGGGGGGTATTACCTACGAGCAGTACTTC. It codes for CATFGGGITYEQYF. The full variable domain, in which reference TRBV28 and TRBJ2-7 provide the parts outside the CDR3, is DVKVTQSSRYLVKRTGEKVFLECVQDMDHENMFWYRQDPGLGLRLIYFSYDVKMKEKGDIPEGYSVSREKKERFSLILESASTNQTSMYLCATFGGGITYEQYFGPGTRLTVT.

The rearrangement links TRBV27 to TRBJ2-1; D gene ambiguous. Trimming left V 4 bases short and J 8 bases short, with 21 bases between. Germline CDR1 is MNHEY and CDR2 is SMNVEV (reference sequence). The CDR3 is made up of 16 amino acids. This chain's CDR3 is CASSSVRVPEAYEQFF. The CDR3 coding sequence is TGTGCCAGCAGTTCGGTCCGGGTTCCCGAGGCGTATGAGCAGTTCTTC.

The chain uses TRBV10-3 and TRBJ2-2; 10 bases match TRBD2. The CDR3 is made up of 16 amino acids. V trimming: 10 bases; J trimming: 2 bases; junction bases outside the gene matches: 10. Germline V lookup: CDR1 ENHRY, CDR2 SYGVKD. The CDR3 DNA reads as TGTGCCACGCGCGAGCGGGAGGGCCAAAACACCGGGGAGCTGTTTTTT. Residues: CATREREGQNTGELFF.

The chain has TRBV7-6 and TRBJ2-1, with 8 bases identical to TRBD2. The junction had 11 bases not matched to a gene; V was cut back by 0 bases and J by 1 base. The V gene's germline CDR1 is SGHVS and CDR2 FNYEAQ. The CDR3 has 19 residues. Here the CDR3 DNA reads TGTGCCAGCAGCTTAGCAGGAGCGGGAGATGGTTTATCCTACAATGAGCAGTTCTTC. This encodes CASSLAGAGDGLSYNEQFF.

The chain uses TRBV3-1 (or the pseudogene TRBV3-2) and TRBJ2-1; possibly TRBD2 for D (6 bases). CDR1 and CDR2 (germline): LGHDT, YNNKEL (reference sequence). Trimming took 0 bases from V and 2 from J, leaving 14 bases between them. This CDR3 region has 17 residues. The DNA for the CDR3 is TGTGCCAGCAGCCAAGATCGCGGGACCATGCCCTACAATGAGCAGTTCTTC. It encodes CASSQDRGTMPYNEQFF.

The genes are TRBV5-8 and TRBJ2-1; 8 bases are shared with TRBD1. CDR1 and CDR2 (germline): SGHTS, YDEGEE. V shed 3 bases and J 5 bases; nucleotides not matched to a gene: 10. CDR3 length: 16 residues. The CDR3 sequence is CASSYNTGTGHNEQFF. The CDR3 DNA follows: TGTGCCAGCAGCTATAACACCGGGACAGGCCACAATGAGCAGTTCTTC.

This chain links TRBV13 with TRBJ2-1; 11 positions match TRBD1. Trimming cost V 0 bases and J 5 bases; bases outside gene matches: 3. The CDR3 is 16 amino acids. Germline CDR1 PRHDT, CDR2 FYEKMQ (reference sequence). The CDR3 DNA is TGTGCCAGCAGCTTAGGGGGACAGGGGGGAAACAATGAGCAGTTCTTC. Amino acids: CASSLGGQGGNNEQFF.

CDR3 amino acids: CSVEVDRDGEKLFF. CDR3 sequence (DNA): TGCAGCGTTGAAGTCGACAGGGACGGTGAAAAACTGTTTTTT. The chain carries TRBV29-1 and TRBJ1-4; 7 bases match TRBD1. With V trimmed by 1 base and J by 7 bases, 6 bases remained unmatched. CDR1 SQVTM and CDR2 ANQGSEA come from the germline V gene. The CDR3 length is 14 residues.

The chain recombines TRBV5-1 with TRBJ2-7; a weak D match, TRBD2 (5 bases). V was pared by 1 base and J by 1 base, with 9 bases between. Germline V gene data show CDR1 as SGHRS and CDR2 as YFSETQ. The CDR3 has 14 residues. The CDR3 DNA sequence: TGCGCCAGCAGCTTGTTTGAGGGTTCCTACGAGCAGTACTTC. Translating gives CASSLFEGSYEQYF.

Of note for this clone: This may come from a read error, since a much larger clone is one base off. This specimen includes other DNA sequences encoding the same CDR3. The rearrangement uses TRBV11-2 and TRBJ2-3; D ambiguous. The CDR3 runs 17 residues. The germline V gene encodes CDR1 SGHAT and CDR2 FQNNGV. With 5 bases removed from V and 2 bases from J, the gap between germline ends came to 20 bases. As DNA, the CDR3 is TGTGCCAGCAGCCCTCATGCACGCGGAACTTACACAGATACGCAGTATTTT. Its translation is CASSPHARGTYTDTQYF.

This clone was seen only a few times. This chain connects TRBV19 to TRBJ2-7, with 8 bases matching TRBD1. V shed 7 bases, J shed 7 bases, and the junction held 12 bases outside the gene matches. The CDR3 loop spans 14 amino acids. From germline, CDR1 is LNHDA and CDR2 SQIVND (reference sequence). The CDR3 spells CASTPKTGAREQYF. CDR3 DNA sequence: TGTGCCAGTACCCCCAAGACAGGGGCAAGGGAGCAGTACTTC.

The V and J genes are TRBV5-1 and TRBJ2-7; tentatively, D is TRBD1 (5 bases). This CDR3 spans 14 amino acids. Germline-derived CDR1 and CDR2 are SGHRS and YFSETQ. The ends were cut back, 1 base at V and 0 bases at J, with 8 bases in the middle. CDR3 in amino acids: CASSLKGPSYEQYF. DNA for the CDR3: TGCGCCAGCAGCTTGAAGGGGCCCTCCTACGAGCAGTACTTC.

This chain uses TRBV5-4 with TRBJ2-5; 10 bases fit TRBD2. The CDR3 length is 16 residues. V was clipped by 0 bases and J by 1 base; unmatched bases: 3. Germline V gene lookup returns CDR1 SGHNT and CDR2 YYREEE (reference sequence). The CDR3 nucleotides read TGTGCCAGCAGCTTGGCCCCTAGCGGGGGCCAAGAGACCCAGTACTTC. Translating gives CASSLAPSGGQETQYF.

The V gene is TRBV5-1, the J gene TRBJ2-5, with D maybe TRBD1 (6 bases). Deletions cut 3 bases from V and 2 bases from J, with 14 bases between. Per germline, CDR1 SGHRS and CDR2 YFSETQ. The CDR3 is 15 residues long. The CDR3 DNA follows: TGCGCCAGCAGCTCGCGAGGACAGAGTCAAGAGACCCAGTACTTC. Amino acid sequence: CASSSRGQSQETQYF.

The V call is TRBV7-9, the J call TRBJ2-7, with TRBD2 matching 11 bases. CDR3 length equals 15 residues. Looked up from germline, CDR1 is SEHNR and CDR2 is FQNEAQ (reference sequence). V lost 6 bases to trimming and J lost 5 bases; unmatched junction nucleotides: 9. CDR3 protein: CASSIAGGLADEQYF. The CDR3 DNA is TGTGCCAGCAGTATAGCGGGAGGGCTTGCCGACGAGCAGTACTTC.

The chain recombines TRBV13 with TRBJ2-2; 9 bases agree with TRBD1. The V gene's germline CDR1 is PRHDT and CDR2 FYEKMQ (reference sequence). J lost 0 bases, V lost 4 bases, and 9 bases had no gene match. This CDR3 spans 18 amino acids. In DNA, the CDR3 is TGTGCCAGCAGCTCTACAGGGGGCGCTTTTCCGAACACCGGGGAGCTGTTTTTT. It translates to CASSSTGGAFPNTGELFF.

The chain has TRBV5-1 and TRBJ2-3; D is unclear. Trimming pared 0 bases from V and 2 bases from J, leaving 10 bases between. CDR1 is SGHRS, CDR2 YFSETQ, per germline. CDR3 size: 15 residues. This CDR3 reads CASSLDYESTDTQYF. As DNA, the CDR3 is TGCGCCAGCAGCTTGGACTACGAGTCCACAGATACGCAGTATTTT.

This chain joins TRBV7-3 and TRBJ2-2, with 7 positions matching TRBD2. J lost 1 base, V lost 6 bases, and 8 bases had no gene match. The germline gives CDR1 SGHTA, CDR2 FQGTGA. This CDR3 is 16 amino acids long. This CDR3 is CASSQDSGRNTGELFF. CDR3 DNA sequence: TGTGCCAGCAGTCAAGATAGCGGGCGGAACACCGGGGAGCTGTTTTTT.